These T cell receptor beta chains were read from a single sample in a study of cytomegalovirus exposure and HLA in healthy donors. The protocol was immunoSEQ multiplex PCR, while the TCRdb copy is restricted to in-frame clones and leaves out a portion. Of 210,000 or so clones listed, about three quarters are singletons. Sequencing was done on a sample of PBMCs. The source is a man younger than 35 in good health and CMV-seronegative. Each CDR3 is given with its conserved first and last residue. The D gene is left open where the match is weak. Not all rows give a size; the values are once, few, many and, for expanded clones, a class.

cdr3_length clone_size j_call v_call d_call cdr3_nt cdr3_aa
15 . TRBJ1-1 TRBV6-1 TRBD1 TGTGCCAGCAGCCCCGGGACAGAGACGAACACTGAAGCTTTCTTT CASSPGTETNTEAFF
14 . TRBJ1-5 TRBV9 TRBD1 TGTGCCAGCAGCGTTCGGGACAGTAATCAGCCCCAGCATTTT CASSVRDSNQPQHF
20 . TRBJ2-1 TRBV15 . TGTGCCACCAGCAGAGACCTCAAGTCCTTAACTAGCCCATCCTACAATGAGCAGTTCTTC CATSRDLKSLTSPSYNEQFF
17 . TRBJ2-1 TRBV4-3 . TGCGCCAGCAGCCAAACTGGAGGGGGAGGGTACTACAATGAGCAGTTCTTC CASSQTGGGGYYNEQFF
15 . TRBJ2-2 TRBV6-1 . TGTGCCAGCAGTGAATGGGTTGCGGAATCCGGGGAGCTGTTTTTT CASSEWVAESGELFF
16 . TRBJ2-5 TRBV11-2 . TGTGCCAGCAGCCAAAAACACACTAATGTATTGGAGACCCAGTACTTC CASSQKHTNVLETQYF
14 . TRBJ1-1 TRBV27 . TGTGCCAGCAGTTCCGGGGGGCTTAACACTGAAGCTTTCTTT CASSSGGLNTEAFF
14 . TRBJ2-1 TRBV9 . TGTGCCAGCAGCGTAGTCGGAGGGGGCAGTGAGCAGTTCTTC CASSVVGGGSEQFF
14 few TRBJ2-1 TRBV30 TRBD1 TGTGCCTGGAGTGTAAAGACAGGGGTAGATGAGCAGTTCTTC CAWSVKTGVDEQFF
13 . TRBJ1-2 TRBV4-3 . TGCGCCAGCAGCCAAGATACTAACTATGGCTACACCTTC CASSQDTNYGYTF
14 . TRBJ1-3 TRBV19 TRBD1 TGTGCCAGTAACTACAGGGGGAGTGGAAACACCATATATTTT CASNYRGSGNTIYF
18 . TRBJ2-5 TRBV25-1 TRBD2 TGTGCCAGCAGTGAGGAATCCGGGACTACCCTCTACCAAGAGACCCAGTACTTC CASSEESGTTLYQETQYF
16 . TRBJ2-7 TRBV11-3 . TGTGCCAGCAGGATGGGGGGGGGCGAGAGCTCCTACGAGCAGTACTTC CASRMGGGESSYEQYF
15 . TRBJ1-1 TRBV27 TRBD1 TGTGCCAGCAGGGCGATTACAGGGGACGACACTGAAGCTTTCTTT CASRAITGDDTEAFF
14 . TRBJ1-3 TRBV30 . TGTGCCTGGAGTGTAATCCTCTCTGGAAACACCATATATTTT CAWSVILSGNTIYF
13 once TRBJ2-7 TRBV28 . TGTGCCAGCAGTGGGGGGATTCCTTACGAGCAGTACTTC CASSGGIPYEQYF
14 . TRBJ1-6 TRBV7-2 TRBD1 TGTGCCAGCAGCTTGGGACAGGGGGGTTCACCCCTCCACTTT CASSLGQGGSPLHF
13 . TRBJ1-5 TRBV2 . TGTGCCAGCACTCCACAGGGTTATCAGCCCCAGCATTTT CASTPQGYQPQHF
15 . TRBJ1-2 TRBV7-9 . TGTGCCAGCAGCTTATCCGGGGGTCTAGTCTCTGGCTACACCTTC CASSLSGGLVSGYTF
15 . TRBJ1-3 TRBV7-9 TRBD1 TGTGCCAGCAGCCATCCACAGGGGACTGGAAACACCATATATTTT CASSHPQGTGNTIYF